The clone carrying this TCR beta chain showed up just a few times. The antigen remains unidentified. The sample originates from a study of response to subunit inactivated influenza vaccine. Germline V gene data show CDR1 as DFQATT and CDR2 as SNEGSKA (reference sequence). V was clipped by 1 base and J by 4 bases; unmatched bases: 6. There are 15 residues in the CDR3. Study-level points and caveats: That few new T cells are recruited by each seasonal influenza vaccination was the authors' suggestion.

TCRdb analysed the RT-PCR reads with MiXCR anew, one entry per CDR3 protein. The sample lists more than 700,000 distinct CDR3 sequences, less than 25% occurring once. The source of this sequence is a man aged 50 to 59 who received an inactivated influenza vaccine. This chain joins TRBV20-1 and TRBJ2-3; TRBD2 aligns across 9 bases. Sequencing used PBMCs from blood, obtained around 5 days after vaccination. The CDR3 DNA is TGCAGTGCTAGAGCCCTAGCGGGATCTTCAGATACGCAGTATTTT. Translation: CSARALAGSSDTQYF.